Listed below are T cell receptor beta chains from one sample, sequenced in a study of beta chain features in type 1 diabetes. Measured with immunoSEQ multiplex PCR; TCRdb has only the in-frame clones, and not every one. Found here are about 410,000 clones, 11% to 15% of them singletons; the top ten hold about 0.034%. Sequencing used naive CD4+ T cells from blood. These receptors were obtained from a man aged 30-40 years in good health. Each CDR3 is given with its conserved first and last residue. Fields, in order: V gene, CDR3 length, clone size, J gene, CDR3 protein. Clone size appears in some rows only: once, few, many, or a class for an expanded clone.

TRBV29-1	15	-	TRBJ2-1	CSVEIPGRGYNEQFF
TRBV9	12	-	TRBJ2-1	CASSELTGEQFF
TRBV25-1	15	few	TRBJ2-2	CASSVSGAPTGELFF
TRBV18	15	few	TRBJ2-1	CASSPGPGGFNEQFF
TRBV30	13	-	TRBJ1-5	CAWSVSREQPQHF
TRBV7-2	13	few	TRBJ1-4	CASSLGRREKLFF
TRBV7-6	12	-	TRBJ2-7	CASSLLGYEQYF
TRBV27	12	few	TRBJ2-3	CASRNTADTQYF
TRBV7-3	13	few	TRBJ2-2	CATGTPNTGELFF
TRBV5-1	14	-	TRBJ1-1	CASSLDRANTEAFF
TRBV9	16	-	TRBJ2-5	CASSVGGGGNQETQYF
TRBV10-3	14	few	TRBJ2-3	CAISESIRGDTQYF
TRBV2	14	few	TRBJ2-1	CASTETSGYNEQFF
TRBV18	16	-	TRBJ2-5	CASSHRVGRYQETQYF
TRBV29-1	10	few	TRBJ1-1	CSVAVVQAFF
TRBV7-9	12	few	TRBJ2-3	CASSPLSDTQYF
TRBV18	14	few	TRBJ1-5	CASSLLGEGQPQHF
TRBV7-2	13	-	TRBJ1-3	CASSLSVGNTIYF
TRBV6-4	17	-	TRBJ2-5	CASSDSCLAGNQETQYF
TRBV7-8	17	few	TRBJ2-5	CASSGLSGGSALETQYF
TRBV23-1	17	-	TRBJ2-6	CASRTKGRSSGANVLTF
TRBV10-3	13	few	TRBJ2-1	CAVEARGRALLFF
TRBV6-4	16	few	TRBJ2-3	CASIIVGGGRTDTQYF
TRBV7-2	14	-	TRBJ2-2	CASSTTGGTGELFF
TRBV4-3	15	few	TRBJ2-2	CASSQRRTVTGELFF
TRBV7-9	16	-	TRBJ2-1	CASSAGTSGAHARQFF
TRBV7-2	14	-	TRBJ2-4	CASSLSPAGNIQYF
TRBV18	16	few	TRBJ2-5	CASSPPGTSGLLAQYF
TRBV6-6	14	-	TRBJ1-6	CASSYTDRRSPLHF
TRBV25-1	14	few	TRBJ1-2	CASSELGQASGYTF
TRBV6-6	13	-	TRBJ1-5	CASSRQGNQPQHF
TRBV19	16	few	TRBJ2-6	CASSVPLVSGANVLTF
TRBV7-2	14	few	TRBJ2-3	CASSLETLRGAQYF
TRBV20-1	10	few	TRBJ2-1	CSATLEEQFF
TRBV6-5	12	few	TRBJ2-3	CASSFQGDTQYF
TRBV6-6	12	-	TRBJ2-5	CASSYPKETQYF
TRBV27	16	few	TRBJ2-1	CASSTRLAGVYNEQFF
TRBV7-2	15	few	TRBJ2-3	CASSSLAGGPGTQYF
TRBV7-2	13	few	TRBJ2-2	CASSPRNTGELFF
TRBV5-1	15	-	TRBJ2-5	CASSLAASPQETQYF
TRBV5-1	12	few	TRBJ2-3	CASAQGTDTQYF
TRBV7-2	15	many	TRBJ2-3	CASSRTGTSTDTQYF
TRBV29-1	13	few	TRBJ1-1	CSVRAAPNTEAFF
TRBV2	13	few	TRBJ2-5	CASTKGSVETQYF
TRBV7-2	15	few	TRBJ1-1	CASSLVENQWTVAFF
TRBV6-1	14	few	TRBJ2-5	CASSETGPLSTQYF
TRBV29-1	10	few	TRBJ1-1	CSAQNTEAFF
TRBV5-4	13	few	TRBJ1-4	CASSFGQGEKLFF
TRBV29-1	14	few	TRBJ2-7	CSAGQGAEAAEQYF
TRBV7-2	15	-	TRBJ2-1	CASRISGSSYNEQFF
TRBV11-2	17	few	TRBJ2-1	CASSSGRGISSYNEQFF
TRBV4-1	15	-	TRBJ2-7	CASSQEAAGRYEQYF
TRBV27	14	few	TRBJ2-5	CASSFQQGAATQYF
TRBV29-1	13	few	TRBJ1-1	CSVAKRMNTEAFF